A selection of T cell receptor beta chains follows, all from one sample in a study of STAT5B mutations in CD4+ large granular lymphocyte leukemia. Profiling relied on immunoSEQ multiplex PCR, and the TCRdb table lists in-frame clones only, not all of them. The repertoire consists of about 50,000 clones, with around 82% occurring once and the leading ten covering 0.35% to 0.4%. Sequenced sample: CD4+ T cells from blood buffy coats. The receptors stem from a human donor in good health. Each CDR3 is given with its conserved first and last residue. D genes are given only for firm matches. Rows may omit the clone size; those that give it use once, few, many or a size class.

size	J	V	length	D	CDR3	DNA
-	TRBJ1-3	TRBV7-9	15	-	CASSLTERSGNTIYF	TGTGCCAGCAGCTTAACGGAGCGCTCTGGAAACACCATATATTTT
-	TRBJ1-2	TRBV30	14	TRBD1	CAWKRQGADYGYTF	TGTGCCTGGAAGCGGCAGGGGGCCGACTATGGCTACACCTTC
-	TRBJ1-2	TRBV5-5	15	-	CASSISQGDNYGYTF	TGTGCCAGCAGCATCTCACAGGGCGATAACTATGGCTACACCTTC
-	TRBJ2-3	TRBV10-3	15	TRBD2	CAISSPGGAVDTQYF	TGTGCCATCAGTTCCCCCGGGGGGGCCGTAGATACGCAGTATTTT
-	TRBJ2-3	TRBV11-2	15	-	CASSRGQGPTDTQYF	TGTGCCAGCAGCCGGGGGCAGGGCCCCACAGATACGCAGTATTTT
-	TRBJ2-3	TRBV5-4	16	-	CASSLGGDSTTDTQYF	TGTGCCAGCAGCTTGGGTGGGGACTCTACGACAGATACGCAGTATTTT
-	TRBJ1-2	TRBV5-4	14	TRBD1	CASLTTGTGHGYTF	TGTGCCAGCTTAACTACAGGGACAGGTCACGGCTACACCTTC
once	TRBJ2-3	TRBV6-1	13	-	CASPSRSTDTQYF	TGTGCCAGCCCTTCCAGAAGCACAGATACGCAGTATTTT
-	TRBJ1-2	TRBV7-2	14	-	CASSLVDSNYGYTF	TGTGCCAGCAGCTTAGTGGACAGCAACTATGGCTACACCTTC
-	TRBJ2-1	TRBV7-2	13	-	CASSSFLRNEQFF	TGTGCCAGCAGCTCATTCCTCCGGAATGAGCAGTTCTTC
-	TRBJ1-5	TRBV7-3	13	-	CASSPNSNQPQHF	TGTGCCAGCAGCCCAAACAGCAATCAGCCCCAGCATTTT
-	TRBJ1-2	TRBV5-1	16	TRBD1	CASSYPFAGGAYGYTF	TGCGCCAGCAGCTACCCGTTTGCAGGGGGAGCCTATGGCTACACCTTC
-	TRBJ2-3	TRBV11-3	17	TRBD2	CASSLDSASGSPDTQYF	TGTGCCAGCAGCTTAGATTCGGCTAGCGGGAGCCCAGATACGCAGTATTTT
-	TRBJ2-7	TRBV27	17	TRBD2	CASSLTGLGLSIGEQYF	TGTGCCAGCAGTTTAACGGGACTAGGTCTATCCATTGGCGAGCAGTACTTC
once	TRBJ2-3	TRBV5-4	13	-	CASSLQRGDTQYF	TGTGCCAGCAGCTTGCAGCGCGGAGATACGCAGTATTTT
-	TRBJ2-1	TRBV5-4	15	-	CASSAGSTQYNEQFF	TGTGCCAGCAGCGCCGGTTCCACCCAGTACAATGAGCAGTTCTTC
-	TRBJ2-4	TRBV6-5	14	TRBD1	CASSPDRVGNIQYF	TGTGCCAGCAGTCCGGACAGGGTGGGGAACATTCAGTACTTC
-	TRBJ2-3	TRBV5-1	14	-	CASSLDRTTDTQYF	TGCGCCAGCAGCTTGGATCGTACCACAGATACGCAGTATTTT
-	TRBJ2-7	TRBV6-1	12	-	CASTRDTLDQYF	TGTGCCAGCACCCGGGACACCCTAGATCAGTACTTC
-	TRBJ1-4	TRBV5-6	16	-	CASSLASRRGNEKLFF	TGTGCCAGCAGCTTGGCCTCCAGGAGGGGGAATGAAAAACTGTTTTTT
few	TRBJ2-7	TRBV27	15	TRBD1	CASSFAGGANYEQYF	TGTGCCAGCAGTTTCGCAGGGGGCGCCAACTACGAGCAGTACTTC
-	TRBJ1-6	TRBV7-9	14	-	CASTTDSYNSPLHF	TGTGCCAGCACCACAGACAGTTATAATTCACCCCTCCACTTT
few	TRBJ2-7	TRBV2	13	-	CASKHSSSYEQYF	TGTGCCAGCAAACATTCCAGCTCCTACGAGCAGTACTTC
-	TRBJ2-7	TRBV6-5	12	-	CASSRDTYEQYF	TGTGCCAGCAGTCGGGACACTTACGAGCAGTACTTC
-	TRBJ1-1	TRBV16	16	TRBD1	CASSLSAGQGNTEAFF	TGTGCCAGCAGCCTCTCCGCGGGACAGGGAAACACTGAAGCTTTCTTT
-	TRBJ1-5	TRBV10-3	14	-	CAISETTWNQPQHF	TGTGCCATCAGTGAGACAACCTGGAATCAGCCCCAGCATTTT
-	TRBJ2-7	TRBV2	14	-	CASSLNRFSYEQYF	TGTGCCAGCAGCCTAAATAGATTTAGCTACGAGCAGTACTTC
-	TRBJ2-2	TRBV10-3	14	-	CAITSGLGAGELFF	TGTGCCATCACCTCCGGCCTGGGGGCCGGGGAGCTGTTTTTT
-	TRBJ1-4	TRBV5-6	16	-	CASSLFSVQSNEKLFF	TGTGCCAGCAGCTTATTTAGCGTGCAGAGTAATGAAAAACTGTTTTTT
once	TRBJ1-1	TRBV29-1	14	-	CSVVAPLGDTEAFF	TGCAGCGTTGTAGCTCCGCTAGGAGACACTGAAGCTTTCTTT
few	TRBJ1-2	TRBV5-4	14	-	CASSNPRGVYGYTF	TGTGCCAGCAGCAACCCCAGGGGCGTCTATGGCTACACCTTC
-	TRBJ2-7	TRBV28	13	-	CATLSGSPYEQYF	TGTGCCACCCTCTCAGGGTCCCCCTACGAGCAGTACTTC
few	TRBJ1-1	TRBV4-2	13	-	CASSQGIGGEAFF	TGTGCCAGCAGCCAAGGAATAGGGGGTGAAGCTTTCTTT
once	TRBJ2-1	TRBV28	14	TRBD2	CASEGLAAYNEQFF	TGTGCCAGCGAGGGGCTAGCGGCCTACAATGAGCAGTTCTTC
-	TRBJ2-3	TRBV19	15	TRBD2	CASSSGGKGTDTQYF	TGTGCCAGTAGTAGCGGGGGGAAAGGCACAGATACGCAGTATTTT
few	TRBJ2-7	TRBV11-3	11	-	CASSRLGEQYF	TGTGCCAGCAGCCGCCTGGGCGAGCAGTACTTC
-	TRBJ1-2	TRBV7-6	14	TRBD1	CASSLARGQGGYTF	TGTGCCAGCAGCTTAGCCAGGGGGCAAGGGGGCTACACCTTC
-	TRBJ2-7	TRBV6-7	16	-	CASPYPKYGNSYEQYF	TGTGCCAGCCCCTACCCGAAATACGGTAACTCCTACGAGCAGTACTTC
few	TRBJ2-1	TRBV30	13	TRBD2	CAWAGTRVNEQFF	TGTGCCTGGGCCGGGACTAGAGTGAATGAGCAGTTCTTC
-	TRBJ2-6	TRBV27	17	-	CASSLNRYPSGANVLTF	TGTGCCAGCAGTTTAAACAGATACCCCTCTGGGGCCAACGTCCTGACTTTC
-	TRBJ2-7	TRBV2	14	-	CASITPGTPYEQYF	TGTGCCAGCATCACACCCGGGACACCCTACGAGCAGTACTTC
-	TRBJ2-1	TRBV5-1	17	TRBD2	CASSPNELAGEPNEQFF	TGCGCCAGCAGCCCTAACGAACTAGCGGGGGAACCCAATGAGCAGTTCTTC
-	TRBJ2-2	TRBV7-9	17	TRBD2	CASVRIGGGGNTGELFF	TGTGCCAGCGTCAGGATTGGGGGGGGTGGGAACACCGGGGAGCTGTTTTTT
-	TRBJ2-3	TRBV6-4	14	TRBD2	CASSERGGTDTQYF	TGTGCCAGCAGTGAGCGGGGGGGCACAGATACGCAGTATTTT